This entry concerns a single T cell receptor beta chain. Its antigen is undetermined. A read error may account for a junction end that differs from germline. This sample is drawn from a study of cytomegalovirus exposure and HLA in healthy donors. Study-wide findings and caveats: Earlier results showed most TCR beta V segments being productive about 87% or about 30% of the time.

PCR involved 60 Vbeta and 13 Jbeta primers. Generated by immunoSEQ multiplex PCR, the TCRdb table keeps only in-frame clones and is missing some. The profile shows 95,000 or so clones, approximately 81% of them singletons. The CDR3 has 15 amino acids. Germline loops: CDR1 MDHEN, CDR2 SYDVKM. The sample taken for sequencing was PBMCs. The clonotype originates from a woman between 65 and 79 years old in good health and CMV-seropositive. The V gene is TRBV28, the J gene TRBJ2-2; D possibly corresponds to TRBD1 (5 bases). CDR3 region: CATSKRQGNTGELFF. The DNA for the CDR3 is TGTGCCACCAGTAAACGTCAGGGGAACACCGGGGAGCTGTTTTTT.